Listed here are 12 T cell receptor beta chains from one sample, sequenced in a study of T cell changes during pregnancy in multiple sclerosis (dated by TCRdb to the late 2010s). Libraries were constructed by the immunoSEQ multiplex PCR assay. The table was pulled from immuneACCESS by TCRdb, which kept in-frame rearrangements only. Such tables lose some clones; where checked, under half of the loss comes from unresolved V genes, and the rest has no known cause. The sample table holds more than 40,000 clones, of which approximately 91% were seen once. The biggest ten clones account for under 9.5% of the sample. The sequencing used CD8+ T cells from peripheral blood mononuclear cells, collected after pregnancy. The receptors here all came from a female donor with multiple sclerosis, enrolled in a pregnancy study.

The V call is TRBV6-1, the J call TRBJ1-5, with D perhaps TRBD1 (5 bases). This CDR3 region has 15 residues. CDR1 MNHNS and CDR2 SASEGT come from the germline V gene. V shed 2 bases and J shed 1 base, with 9 bases lying between them. The CDR3 is CASSELQGSNQPQHF. The CDR3 DNA is TGTGCCAGCAGTGAATTGCAGGGAAGCAATCAGCCCCAGCATTTT.

J is TRBJ2-1 and V is TRBV11-3; D perhaps matches TRBD1 (6 bases). From germline, CDR1 is SGHNT and CDR2 YENEEA. This CDR3 spans 13 amino acids. Deletions cut 4 bases from V and 5 bases from J, with 9 bases between. This chain's CDR3 is CASSWGQNNEQFF. The CDR3 DNA is TGTGCCAGCAGCTGGGGACAAAACAATGAGCAGTTCTTC.

The chain links TRBV4-2 to TRBJ2-5; D may be TRBD2 (6 bases). Germline lookup yields CDR1 LGHNA and CDR2 YNFKEQ. This CDR3 is 15 amino acids long. V lost 0 bases and J lost 3, with 11 bases in between. CDR3 residues: CASSQDRGGEETQYF. The CDR3 nucleotides are TGTGCCAGCAGCCAAGATAGGGGCGGGGAAGAGACCCAGTACTTC.

The rearrangement joins TRBV6-5 to TRBJ1-1; D call uncertain. CDR1 and CDR2 from the germline V gene are MNHEY and SVGAGI. The CDR3 has 13 amino acids. V was clipped by 6 bases and J by 4 bases, with 12 bases between them. Here the CDR3 reads CASSDTHFTEAFF. The CDR3 region has the DNA TGTGCCAGCAGCGATACTCATTTCACTGAAGCTTTCTTT.

This clone was recorded a few times. This sequence joins TRBV30 and TRBJ1-1; TRBD1 might be the D (5 bases). CDR1 and CDR2 (germline): GTSNPN, SVGIG (reference sequence). V was clipped by 7 bases and J by 7 bases, with 16 bases between them. The CDR3 length is 12 residues. CDR3 in DNA: TGTGCCTCCGATATGGGGGGGATTGAAGCTTTCTTT. Translation: CASDMGGIEAFF. The full variable domain, with the rest looked up from reference TRBV30 and TRBJ1-1, is SQTIHQWPATLVQPVGSPLSLECTVEGTSNPNLYWYRQAAGRGLQLLFYSVGIGQISSEVPQNLSASRPQDRQFILSSKKLLLSDSGFYLCASDMGGIEAFFGQGTRLTVV.

V usage is TRBV30 and J usage is TRBJ1-2; a possible D gene is TRBD1 (5 bases). Trimming removed 0 bases from V and 2 bases from J, with 16 bases in between. Looked up from germline, CDR1 is GTSNPN and CDR2 is SVGIG (reference sequence). This CDR3 contains 16 residues. DNA of the CDR3: TGTGCCTGGAGTGTATATTCCTACTCAGGGAACTATGGCTACACCTTC. Residues: CAWSVYSYSGNYGYTF.

The chain links TRBV5-1 to TRBJ2-7; weak D call: TRBD1 (6 bases). Germline CDR1 is SGHRS and CDR2 is YFSETQ. The ends were cut back, 4 bases at V and 6 bases at J, with 20 bases in the middle. This CDR3 region has 15 residues. This CDR3 reads CASSPSLTGSGEQYF. The CDR3 bases are TGCGCCAGCAGCCCTAGTCTGACAGGTTCCGGCGAGCAGTACTTC.

The chain is built from TRBV5-1 and TRBJ2-3; possible D gene TRBD2, 5 bases. The germline V and J ends were trimmed by 5 bases and 5 bases, with 18 bases remaining between them. Germline CDR1 and CDR2: SGHRS and YFSETQ. The CDR3 runs to 15 residues. CDR3 residues: CASRASPLLLDTQYF. CDR3 bases: TGCGCCAGCAGGGCTAGCCCTCTTCTATTAGATACGCAGTATTTT. The complete variable domain, with remaining parts taken from reference TRBV5-1 and TRBJ2-3, reads KAGVTQTPRYLIKTRGQQVTLSCSPISGHRSVSWYQQTPGQGLQFLFEYFSETQRNKGNFPGRFSGRQFSNSRSEMNVSTLELGDSALYLCASRASPLLLDTQYFGPGTRLTVL.

The CDR3 is CASSSEGGAGNEKLFF. DNA of the CDR3: TGTGCCAGCAGCTCCGAGGGGGGGGCGGGTAATGAAAAACTGTTTTTT. The rearrangement joins TRBV7-3 to TRBJ1-4; D may be TRBD1 (6 bases). Germline CDR1 SGHTA, CDR2 FQGTGA. This CDR3 region has 16 residues. Trimming cost V 4 bases and J 4 bases, with 16 bases left between them. Looking up the rest from reference TRBV7-3 and TRBJ1-4 gives the full variable domain: GAGVSQTPSNKVTEKGKYVELRCDPISGHTALYWYRQSLGQGPEFLIYFQGTGAADDSGLPNDRFFAVRPEGSVSTLKIQRTERGDSAVYLCASSSEGGAGNEKLFFGSGTQLSVL.

The chain has TRBV6-1 and TRBJ2-1; D is unresolved. V lost 1 base and J 7 bases, leaving 11 bases between the germline ends. Germline V gives CDR1 MNHNS, CDR2 SASEGT. This CDR3 comprises 14 residues. The CDR3, as DNA: TGTGCCAGCAGTGAAGAGGAGATCCGGAATGAGCAGTTCTTC. Protein: CASSEEEIRNEQFF.

This clone was seen more than once but under ten times. This chain joins TRBV14 and TRBJ1-2, with unresolved D. V lost 4 bases, J lost 4 bases, and 7 bases lay in between. Germline V gene data show CDR1 as SGHDN and CDR2 as FVKESK. The CDR3 is 12 amino acids. Written as DNA, the CDR3 is TGTGCCAGCAGCCCAGACATCTATGGCTACACCTTC. Protein: CASSPDIYGYTF.

The J gene is TRBJ1-2, the V gene TRBV6-5; 7 nucleotides align to TRBD1. V was clipped by 4 bases and J by 3 bases; unmatched bases: 5. The CDR3 consists of 14 residues. Germline V CDR1 and CDR2: MNHEY, SVGAGI. The CDR3 protein is CASSFTGAYYGYTF. The CDR3 DNA reads as TGTGCCAGCAGTTTCACAGGGGCTTACTATGGCTACACCTTC.